This T cell receptor (beta chain) was sequenced for a study of blood T cell repertoires in COVID-19. Overall study context: Acute and convalescent COVID-19 samples came from the United States, Italy and Spain. From T cells, B-cell-depleted T cells, or PBMCs came the material, which was cDNA or gDNA.

The CDR3 has 13 residues. Trimming left V 2 bases short and J 4 bases short, with 9 bases between. Germline assignment: CDR1 MGHRA and CDR2 YSYEKL. Using immunoSEQ multiplex PCR, the repertoire was profiled, and TCRdb retains in-frame clones only, with some absent. Among 310,000 or so clones listed, 88% were seen once. Followed longitudinally, the Seattle patients had been enrolled during active infection. The sequencing sample was made of peripheral blood. The chain combines TRBV4-1 with TRBJ2-7; D gene unclear. This TCR derives from a young woman with COVID-19, enrolled during active disease. The CDR3 nucleotides are TGCGCCAGCAGCCAATCTGGAGTATACGAGCAGTACTTC. As protein: CASSQSGVYEQYF.